The 2 T cell receptor beta chains given below trace back to one sample, sequenced in a study of T cell repertoires in cytomegalovirus infection. TCRdb reprocessed the reads via MiXCR and lists one record per CDR3 protein. Among some 250,000 distinct CDR3 sequences listed, approximately 8.3% were seen once. Sequenced material: PBMCs. These receptors came from a human donor in good health (CMV status not recorded). Some clones in this sample may be carry-over from other donors' samples.

This clonotype has at least ten counts. The chain uses TRBV5-1 and TRBJ1-2; no firm D call. The CDR3 is 16 amino acids. V was pared by 0 bases and J by 4 bases, with 16 bases between. From germline, CDR1 is SGHRS and CDR2 YFSETQ. Here the CDR3 DNA reads TGCGCCAGCAGCTTGGCCAACGATTCCCCAGCCTATGGCTACACCTTC. Its translation: CASSLANDSPAYGYTF.

This clonotype was detected a few times. V is TRBV10-3 and J is TRBJ2-1; TRBD1 or TRBD2 may be the D gene (5 bases each). Germline CDR1 and CDR2: ENHRY and SYGVKD. Trimming took off 2 bases at V and 6 bases at J, with 11 bases between the two ends. This CDR3 is 14 amino acids long. The CDR3 reads CAISEEPGLNEQFF. CDR3 DNA sequence: TGTGCCATCAGTGAGGAACCGGGGCTCAATGAGCAGTTCTTC.